The 27 T cell receptor beta chains reported below all come from one sample, sequenced in a study of identical twins. TCRdb recomputed calls from the 5' RACE reads with MiXCR, one row per CDR3 protein. The top ten clones hold over 10% of a sample with hundreds of thousands of distinct CDR3 sequences, roughly 18% of them seen once. These records were also assigned to another study, of T cells expressing NK-cell markers.

Sequencing was carried out using PBMCs. The receptors here all came from a woman under 30 in good health.

This clonotype has at least ten counts. The chain joins TRBV12-3 or TRBV12-4 to TRBJ2-1, with D hard to call. V was pared by 10 bases and J by 3 bases, with 13 bases between. The CDR3 sequence is 13 residues long. The CDR3 DNA reads TGTGCCACCAACCGACTCGGCTACAATGAGCAGTTCTTC. This codes for CATNRLGYNEQFF.

The genes are TRBV7-2 and TRBJ2-7; either TRBD1 or TRBD2 may fit D (6 bases each). This CDR3 spans 15 amino acids. Deletions cut 4 bases from V and 7 bases from J, with 20 bases between. The V gene's germline CDR1 is SGHTA and CDR2 FQGNSA. The CDR3 DNA sequence: TGTGCCAGCAGCTCAGGGGTGAAGGGGGGAAGGGAGCAGTACTTC. Translation: CASSSGVKGGREQYF.

This clonotype was seen a handful of times. One end of the junction does not line up with germline, which may come from a read error. This rearrangement joins TRBV29-1 to TRBJ2-1, with a tentative D call TRBD2 (7 bases). The CDR3 covers 16 residues. Germline CDR1 reads SQVTM; CDR2 reads ANQGSEA. CDR3 sequence reads: CSAEGGGRETYNEQFF. In DNA form, the CDR3 reads TGCAGCGCTGAAGGTGGGGGGCGGGAGACTTACAATGAGCAGTTCTTC.

J is TRBJ2-2 and V is TRBV20-1; TRBD2 is a possible D gene (5 bases). This CDR3 has 14 residues. Trimming took off 6 bases at V and 2 bases at J, with 13 bases between the two ends. The germline V gene encodes CDR1 DFQATT and CDR2 SNEGSKA (reference sequence). For the CDR3, the DNA is TGCAGTGCAAAACCGGGAAGTAACACCGGGGAGCTGTTTTTT. This encodes CSAKPGSNTGELFF.

The chain couples TRBV20-1 to TRBJ2-7; a possible D gene is TRBD1 (6 bases). V shed 3 bases and J shed 3 bases, with 12 bases lying between them. CDR1 is DFQATT, CDR2 SNEGSKA, per germline (reference sequence). CDR3 length: 13 residues. The CDR3 bases are TGCAGTGCTAGTTCAGGGGCGGGCTACGAGCAGTACTTC. Its translation: CSASSGAGYEQYF.

This clonotype was seen repeatedly, ten times or more. The rearrangement uses TRBV29-1 and TRBJ2-1; 13 positions agree with TRBD2. Looked up from germline, CDR1 is SQVTM and CDR2 is ANQGSEA. The CDR3 is 15 amino acids. V was pared by 4 bases and J by 6 bases, with 6 bases of the junction left unmatched. The CDR3 DNA reads TGCAGCGTTGTGTCTTGGACTAGCGGGAGCAATGAGCAGTTCTTC. Protein: CSVVSWTSGSNEQFF.

This clonotype has more than one count but fewer than ten. V usage is TRBV9 and J usage is TRBJ1-1; D is undetermined. This CDR3 spans 13 amino acids. Germline CDR1 and CDR2: SGDLS and YYNGEE. The V end lost 0 bases, the J end lost 4 bases, and 7 bases lay between the germline ends. CDR3 residues: CASSVGQRTEAFF. Written as DNA, the CDR3 is TGTGCCAGCAGCGTAGGGCAGCGCACTGAAGCTTTCTTT.

This clonotype was detected a few times. V is TRBV4-3 and J is TRBJ2-1, with D possibly TRBD2 on 5 matching bases. Trimming pared 0 bases from V and 2 bases from J, leaving 14 bases between. The V gene's germline CDR1 is LGHNA and CDR2 YSLEER. CDR3 length: 17 amino acids. This CDR3 reads CASSQDTVGETYNEQFF. The CDR3 DNA reads TGCGCCAGCAGCCAAGATACGGTCGGGGAGACCTACAATGAGCAGTTCTTC.

In its sample, this clonotype was seen many times. One end of the junction is discordant with germline, which a read error may explain. V gene TRBV5-1 combines with J gene TRBJ2-7; 9 bases fit TRBD1. Germline V lookup: CDR1 SGHRS, CDR2 YFSETQ. The CDR3 is made up of 12 amino acids. For the CDR3, the DNA is TGTGCCAGCAGACAGGGGGCCTACGAGCAGTACTTC. As protein: CASRQGAYEQYF.

This clonotype has only one observation. CDR3 nucleotide sequence: TGTGCCAGCAGCTACCGCACCGGGACAGGGGGCGACTACGAGCAGTACTTC. Its protein product is CASSYRTGTGGDYEQYF. The chain combines TRBV11-2 with TRBJ2-7; 12 bases match TRBD1. Germline CDR1 and CDR2: SGHAT and FQNNGV. The CDR3 contains 17 residues. The ends lost 4 bases at V and 3 bases at J; junction bases unmatched: 10.

This clonotype was recorded a few times. CDR3 amino acids: CASSWASSNEQFF. The CDR3 DNA reads TGTGCCAGCAGCTGGGCCTCATCCAATGAGCAGTTCTTC. V gene TRBV7-9 combines with J gene TRBJ2-1; D is undetermined. Germline CDR1 SEHNR, CDR2 FQNEAQ (reference sequence). With 4 bases removed from V and 6 bases from J, the gap between germline ends came to 10 bases. The CDR3 extends over 13 amino acids.

This rearrangement joins TRBV7-3 to TRBJ2-1; 12 bases are shared with TRBD1. Germline CDR1 and CDR2: SGHTA and FQGTGA. The CDR3 contains 14 residues. V lost 6 bases and J lost 9; bases outside the gene matches: 6. CDR3 coding DNA: TGTGCCAGCAGTTTGGGACAGGGGGCTTTTGAGCAGTTCTTC. Encoded protein: CASSLGQGAFEQFF.

The chain couples TRBV20-1 to TRBJ1-1; D is perhaps TRBD1 (5 bases). Germline CDR1 and CDR2: DFQATT and SNEGSKA (reference sequence). This CDR3 spans 15 amino acids. Between the trimmed V and J ends, which lost 3 bases and 1 base, there was a span of 15 bases. The CDR3 DNA follows: TGCAGTGCTAGGGGAGTGCTGAGGGGGAACACTGAAGCTTTCTTT. Translated, it gives CSARGVLRGNTEAFF.

This clonotype was picked up a small number of times. The chain couples TRBV9 to TRBJ2-2, with D possibly being TRBD2 (5 bases). The CDR3 contains 14 residues. Trimming cost V 4 bases and J 4 bases, with 11 bases left between them. Germline CDR1 is SGDLS and CDR2 is YYNGEE. The chain's CDR3 is CASSPEGTTGELFF. As DNA, the CDR3 is TGTGCCAGCAGCCCCGAGGGAACCACCGGGGAGCTGTTTTTT.

This clonotype was detected a few times. The rearrangement joins TRBV7-6 to TRBJ1-2; 9 positions agree with TRBD1. This CDR3 is 16 amino acids long. With 0 bases clipped from V and 7 bases from J, the junction kept 9 bases outside the gene matches. Germline CDR1 and CDR2: SGHVS and FNYEAQ. The CDR3 loop reads CASSLAQGTGISGYTF. In DNA form, the CDR3 reads TGTGCCAGCAGCTTAGCCCAAGGGACAGGGATTAGTGGCTACACCTTC.

The genes are TRBV10-3 and TRBJ2-3; 12 nucleotides match TRBD2. J gave up 5 bases and V 4 bases, and 10 bases lay outside the gene matches. The CDR3 loop spans 17 amino acids. CDR1 and CDR2 (germline): ENHRY, SYGVKD. The CDR3 spells CAISALGLAGLGDTQYF. In DNA form, the CDR3 reads TGTGCCATCAGTGCCCTAGGACTAGCGGGGTTGGGAGATACGCAGTATTTT.

This clonotype was found a few times. This rearrangement joins TRBV20-1 to TRBJ2-1; 12 bases are shared with TRBD1. The CDR3 covers 14 residues. Germline CDR1 reads DFQATT; CDR2 reads SNEGSKA (reference sequence). V shed 1 base, J shed 8 bases, and the junction held 3 bases outside the gene matches. The CDR3 spells CSARGDRGRYEQFF. CDR3 coding DNA: TGCAGTGCTAGAGGGGACAGGGGGCGGTATGAGCAGTTCTTC.

This clonotype has just a few counts. The chain combines TRBV20-1 with TRBJ2-3; 13 bases map to TRBD2. This CDR3 spans 16 amino acids. CDR1 is DFQATT and CDR2 is SNEGSKA in the germline V gene (reference sequence). J lost 4 bases, V lost 3 bases, and 7 bases had no gene match. CDR3 sequence: CSASGLAGAEPDTQYF. The CDR3 DNA reads as TGCAGTGCTAGCGGACTAGCGGGGGCGGAGCCAGATACGCAGTATTTT.

This clonotype was picked up many times. The DNA of the CDR3 is TGTGCCAGCTCGCCTCGAACCGGGGAGCTGTTTTTT. Translation: CASSPRTGELFF. V and J are TRBV18 and TRBJ2-2, with D unclear. CDR3 length: 12 amino acids. Germline CDR1 reads KGHSH; CDR2 reads LQKENI. Trimming left V 6 bases short and J 5 bases short, with 7 bases between. The full variable domain, rest sourced from reference TRBV18 and TRBJ2-2, is NAGVMQNPRHLVRRRGQEARLRCSPMKGHSHVYWYRQLPEEGLKFMVYLQKENIIDESGMPKERFSAEFPKEGPSILRIQQVVRGDSAAYFCASSPRTGELFFGEGSRLTVL.

CDR3 in amino acids: CASSFSGRAGETQYF. In DNA, the CDR3 is TGTGCCAGCAGCTTTAGCGGGAGGGCAGGAGAGACCCAGTACTTC. The rearrangement uses TRBV11-2 and TRBJ2-5, with 11 positions matching TRBD2. J gave up 4 bases and V 3 bases, and 4 bases lay outside the gene matches. This CDR3 contains 15 residues. The germline V gene has CDR1 SGHAT and CDR2 FQNNGV.

The chain carries TRBV20-1 and TRBJ2-1, with 11 bases identical to TRBD2. The length of the CDR3 is 15 residues. The J segment lost 8 bases and the V segment lost 5 bases, leaving 11 bases of the junction unmatched. The germline V gene encodes CDR1 DFQATT and CDR2 SNEGSKA (reference sequence). The CDR3 is CSAQVAGGPVDEQFF. The CDR3, as DNA: TGCAGTGCTCAAGTAGCGGGAGGGCCGGTCGATGAGCAGTTCTTC.

This clonotype showed up just a few times. The chain joins TRBV9 to TRBJ2-1; TRBD2 aligns across 7 bases. Per the germline V gene, CDR1 is SGDLS and CDR2 is YYNGEE. This CDR3 region has 15 residues. V lost 0 bases, J lost 7 bases, and 7 bases stayed unmatched. The CDR3 DNA reads TGTGCCAGCAGCGTAGCAGCGGGGCGGGGGAATGAGCAGTTCTTC. This translates into CASSVAAGRGNEQFF. Full variable domain (missing parts from reference TRBV9 and TRBJ2-1): DSGVTQTPKHLITATGQRVTLRCSPRSGDLSVYWYQQSLDQGLQFLIQYYNGEERAKGNILERFSAQQFPDLHSELNLSSLELGDSALYFCASSVAAGRGNEQFFGPGTRLTVL.

The chain links TRBV29-1 to TRBJ2-3; 8 positions match TRBD1. V lost 6 bases, J lost 0 bases, and 2 bases stayed unmatched. Germline V gives CDR1 SQVTM, CDR2 ANQGSEA. The CDR3 is made up of 13 amino acids. CDR3 nucleotides: TGCAGCGTCGGGACAGGCAGCACAGATACGCAGTATTTT. Translation: CSVGTGSTDTQYF.

In nucleotides, the CDR3 is TGCAGCGTTGAAGATCGACAGGGGGTATCGAACACCGGGGAGCTGTTTTTT. Protein sequence: CSVEDRQGVSNTGELFF. The rearrangement joins TRBV29-1 to TRBJ2-2; TRBD1 agrees at 9 bases. The CDR3 is 17 amino acids. Per the germline V gene, CDR1 is SQVTM and CDR2 is ANQGSEA. The V gene end was trimmed by 0 bases and the J gene end by 0 bases; junction bases not matched to a gene: 5.

This clonotype was observed a few times. V and J are TRBV5-1 and TRBJ2-2, with TRBD2 as a possible D gene (7 bases). From germline, CDR1 is SGHRS and CDR2 YFSETQ. Trimming pared 2 bases from V and 3 bases from J, leaving 14 bases between. This CDR3 is built from 16 residues. The CDR3 loop is CASSFARGPDTGELFF. The CDR3 nucleotides read TGCGCCAGCAGCTTTGCGCGGGGGCCAGACACCGGGGAGCTGTTTTTT.

CDR3 in DNA: TGCGCCAGCAGGAAGGACAGCACAGATACGCAGTATTTT. It codes for CASRKDSTDTQYF. The V gene is TRBV5-1, the J gene TRBJ2-3; D is unresolved. CDR3 length: 13 residues. V was trimmed by 5 bases and J by 0 bases, leaving 7 bases between them. The germline CDR1 and CDR2 sequences are SGHRS and YFSETQ.

The rearrangement links TRBV7-6 to TRBJ2-3; 7 bases line up with TRBD1. The V gene end was trimmed by 3 bases and the J gene end by 6 bases; junction bases not matched to a gene: 12. The CDR3 runs to 16 residues. Germline assignment: CDR1 SGHVS and CDR2 FNYEAQ. The CDR3 sequence: CASSFRDDRARDTQYF. CDR3 sequence (DNA): TGTGCCAGCAGCTTCCGGGATGACAGGGCAAGGGATACGCAGTATTTT.